This TCR beta chain was recovered during a study of cytomegalovirus exposure and HLA in healthy donors. Study-level findings and limits: Overall, about 160 TCR beta chains were annotated as cytomegalovirus-associated. In a later analysis, TCR beta V- and J-gene trimming showed a link to a missense DCLRE1C variant. TCR beta sequences reportedly predicted most subjects' HLA-A and HLA-B alleles accurately. It was in a later analysis that TCR association rates were seen to vary by HLA locus, highest for DRB1 and lowest for HLA-C.

The PCR used 60 Vbeta and 13 Jbeta primers. The protocol was immunoSEQ multiplex PCR, while the TCRdb copy is restricted to in-frame clones and leaves out a portion. The data hold some 200,000 clones, with just over 75% observed a single time. Points on this clone: The antigen remains unidentified.

Trimming took 6 bases from V and 7 from J, leaving 21 bases between them. This CDR3 is 15 amino acids long. Germline values: CDR1 SGHVS, CDR2 FNYEAQ. The chain couples TRBV7-6 to TRBJ1-2, with D maybe TRBD1 (5 bases). This clonotype was obtained from a woman in her twenties or thirties in good health and CMV-seropositive. Sequenced material: PBMCs. The CDR3 nucleotides read TGTGCCAGCAGTTCCCAATCCCCAGGGTTCTTTGGCTACACCTTC. Encoded protein: CASSSQSPGFFGYTF.